This T cell receptor beta chain was observed in a study of cytomegalovirus exposure and HLA in healthy donors (dated by TCRdb to 2015 to 2018). Regarding the research as a whole: The 500 to 800 repertoires of the first cohort and the approximately 110 validation repertoires were produced on the same platform, according to a later analysis. To predict cytomegalovirus infection status, the study combined high-throughput TCR immunosequencing, statistical association of individual TCRs with disease status, and machine learning. Besides the first cohort of under 700 subjects, a separate validation cohort made up of 120 different subjects was used. The study aimed to test whether cataloging public T cell receptors could reveal signatures of past pathogen exposure. The research as a whole found: Subsequent analysis determined that TCRs grouped into clusters in the first cohort also showed a tendency toward co-occurrence across the roughly 130 validation repertoires, and 94% of cluster scores exceeded 0. The authors suggested that the approach could potentially be extended to other disease states and immunological phenotypes. The study listed 164 TCR beta chains as associated with cytomegalovirus. While some public TCRs were present in many individuals, most TCR sequences turned up only very rarely across donors. The classifier was reported to diagnose cytomegalovirus status with high specificity and sensitivity in both the original and validation cohorts. All 120 or so repertoires were used to score co-occurrence in the validation cohort in a later analysis, because that analysis had no HLA typing for the cohort. In vitro tests confirmed that a few of the cytomegalovirus-associated TCR beta chains recognize cytomegalovirus antigens.

The library was built by means of the immunoSEQ multiplex PCR assay. As for the original processing: A statistical classification framework was developed to diagnose cytomegalovirus status using the catalog of TCR beta chain sequences. TCRdb obtained this table from immuneACCESS and retained in-frame rearrangements with V and J assigned. These tables miss some clones; where compared with another copy, unresolved V genes account for less than half of the shortfall, and the remainder is unexplained. V and J calls plus clone size are reproduced from that table; the DNA served to infer D and trimming. For this sample the table gives about 160,000 clones, of which 89% were detected only once. The ten largest clones take up about a tenth of the sample. From the germline V gene (reference sequence), CDR1 is GTSNPN and CDR2 is SVGIG. The junction carries 11 bases between V and J, which are trimmed by 1 base and 5 bases respectively. Measured from the cysteine to the phenylalanine, the CDR3 is 14 residues long. Only the CDR3 DNA is retained, 42 bases long and in frame from the first base.

On this clone itself: No antigen is known for it. Base qualities were left out, and no much larger clone turns up one base away.

Separate from the approximately 700-subject first cohort, the validation cohort of 120 subjects was the group to which the donors belonged. The sequencing input was PBMCs. The sequence is built from TRBV30 and TRBJ1-4; the D gene is possibly TRBD1, with 6 bases matching. The TCR was taken from a young woman in good health and CMV-seropositive. This receptor has the CDR3 CAWSEGGYNEKLFF. The DNA sequence is given as TGTGCCTGGAGTGAAGGGGGTTACAATGAAAAACTGTTTTTT.